Listed below are T cell receptor beta chains from one sample, sequenced in a study of blood T cell repertoires in COVID-19. Using immunoSEQ multiplex PCR, the repertoire was profiled, and TCRdb retains in-frame clones only, with some absent. The table shows about 200,000 clones, with around nine tenths occurring only once. Sequencing was performed on peripheral blood. Receptor source: a man in his sixties with acute or convalescent COVID-19. The CDR3 runs from the conserved cysteine through the conserved F or W. Each record gives: J gene, V gene, clone size, D gene, CDR3 protein, CDR3 DNA. D genes are given only for firm matches. The listing skips clone size in some rows; elsewhere it reads once, few, many or a size class.

j_call: TRBJ2-1; v_call: TRBV6-5; clone_size: -; d_call: TRBD2; cdr3_aa: CASSYKPGGGDNEQFF; cdr3_nt: TGTGCCAGCAGTTACAAGCCTGGCGGGGGGGACAATGAGCAGTTCTTC
j_call: TRBJ2-6; v_call: TRBV11-1; clone_size: -; d_call: -; cdr3_aa: CASSLPQGSGANVLTF; cdr3_nt: TGTGCCAGCAGCTTACCGCAGGGTTCTGGGGCCAACGTCCTGACTTTC
j_call: TRBJ1-6; v_call: TRBV6-2/TRBV6-3; clone_size: -; d_call: -; cdr3_aa: CASSPLHRSYNSPLHF; cdr3_nt: TGTGCCAGCAGCCCTTTGCACAGGTCTTATAATTCACCCCTCCACTTT
j_call: TRBJ1-2; v_call: TRBV29-1; clone_size: -; d_call: TRBD1; cdr3_aa: CSAEGQGGYTF; cdr3_nt: TGCAGCGCTGAGGGACAGGGAGGCTACACCTTC
j_call: TRBJ2-1; v_call: TRBV5-1; clone_size: -; d_call: TRBD2; cdr3_aa: CASSLASGDNEQFF; cdr3_nt: TGCGCCAGCAGCTTGGCTAGCGGGGACAATGAGCAGTTCTTC
j_call: TRBJ1-2; v_call: TRBV19; clone_size: once; d_call: -; cdr3_aa: CASSIQVGGYTF; cdr3_nt: TGTGCCAGTAGTATACAGGTCGGTGGCTACACCTTC
j_call: TRBJ2-2; v_call: TRBV4-3; clone_size: -; d_call: -; cdr3_aa: CASSHPASNLNTGELFF; cdr3_nt: TGCGCCAGCAGCCACCCCGCGTCCAACCTGAACACCGGGGAGCTGTTTTTT
j_call: TRBJ2-3; v_call: TRBV11-2; clone_size: -; d_call: -; cdr3_aa: CASSLRDRGKRRRTQYF; cdr3_nt: TGTGCCAGCAGCTTAAGAGATCGGGGGAAACGTCGGCGTACGCAGTATTTT
j_call: TRBJ2-2; v_call: TRBV15; clone_size: -; d_call: -; cdr3_aa: CATSRVRGTSNTGELFF; cdr3_nt: TGTGCCACCAGCAGAGTCCGCGGGACCTCGAACACCGGGGAGCTGTTTTTT
j_call: TRBJ2-1; v_call: TRBV27; clone_size: -; d_call: -; cdr3_aa: CASSFRENSYNEQFF; cdr3_nt: TGTGCCAGCAGTTTCCGGGAGAACTCCTACAATGAGCAGTTCTTC
j_call: TRBJ1-2; v_call: TRBV29-1; clone_size: -; d_call: TRBD1; cdr3_aa: CSVSDRGWGYTF; cdr3_nt: TGCAGCGTTAGCGACAGGGGTTGGGGCTACACCTTC
j_call: TRBJ2-7; v_call: TRBV4-3; clone_size: -; d_call: -; cdr3_aa: CASSQDRTPSSSEQYF; cdr3_nt: TGCGCCAGCAGCCAAGATCGGACACCCTCGTCGTCCGAGCAGTACTTC
j_call: TRBJ1-2; v_call: TRBV28; clone_size: -; d_call: -; cdr3_aa: CASRKDGDYTF; cdr3_nt: TGTGCCAGCAGAAAAGACGGAGACTACACCTTC
j_call: TRBJ2-2; v_call: TRBV7-2; clone_size: -; d_call: -; cdr3_aa: CASRPREDNRNTGELFF; cdr3_nt: TGTGCCAGCCGCCCCCGAGAGGACAATCGAAACACCGGGGAGCTGTTTTTT
j_call: TRBJ2-1; v_call: TRBV7-6; clone_size: -; d_call: TRBD2; cdr3_aa: CASSFTSGGYNEQFF; cdr3_nt: TGTGCCAGCAGCTTTACTAGCGGGGGGTACAATGAGCAGTTCTTC
j_call: TRBJ2-7; v_call: TRBV5-1; clone_size: -; d_call: TRBD1; cdr3_aa: CASSPGTGVYEQYF; cdr3_nt: TGCGCCAGCAGCCCAGGGACAGGGGTGTACGAGCAGTACTTC
j_call: TRBJ2-5; v_call: TRBV5-1; clone_size: -; d_call: -; cdr3_aa: CASSLLVASPETQYF; cdr3_nt: TGCGCCAGCAGCTTGTTGGTAGCTAGCCCCGAGACCCAGTACTTC
j_call: TRBJ1-1; v_call: TRBV5-6; clone_size: once; d_call: -; cdr3_aa: CASSLERGTEAFF; cdr3_nt: TGTGCCAGCAGCCTGGAGCGGGGCACTGAAGCTTTCTTT
j_call: TRBJ1-6; v_call: TRBV9; clone_size: -; d_call: TRBD1; cdr3_aa: CASSVAQNRGGSPLHF; cdr3_nt: TGTGCCAGCAGCGTAGCTCAGAACAGGGGAGGATCACCCCTCCACTTT
j_call: TRBJ2-3; v_call: TRBV6-2/TRBV6-3; clone_size: -; d_call: -; cdr3_aa: CASSYGGAGTDTQYF; cdr3_nt: TGTGCCAGCAGTTACGGGGGGGCTGGCACAGATACGCAGTATTTT
j_call: TRBJ2-7; v_call: TRBV21-1; clone_size: once; d_call: -; cdr3_aa: CASSKDRASSYEQYF; cdr3_nt: TGTGCCAGCAGCAAGGACAGGGCGAGCTCCTACGAGCAGTACTTC
j_call: TRBJ1-2; v_call: TRBV4-2; clone_size: few; d_call: -; cdr3_aa: CASSQEGSWGYTF; cdr3_nt: TGTGCCAGCAGCCAAGAAGGGAGTTGGGGCTACACCTTC
j_call: TRBJ1-3; v_call: TRBV11-2; clone_size: -; d_call: -; cdr3_aa: CASRPSWLLSGNTIYF; cdr3_nt: TGTGCCAGCAGGCCTTCCTGGCTGCTCTCTGGAAACACCATATATTTT
j_call: TRBJ2-1; v_call: TRBV30; clone_size: -; d_call: TRBD2; cdr3_aa: CAWSSSGTSSYNEQFF; cdr3_nt: TGTGCCTGGAGTTCTAGCGGAACGAGCTCCTACAATGAGCAGTTCTTC
j_call: TRBJ2-5; v_call: TRBV28; clone_size: -; d_call: TRBD1; cdr3_aa: CASSRDRGVQETQYF; cdr3_nt: TGTGCCAGCAGTCGGGACAGGGGAGTCCAAGAGACCCAGTACTTC
j_call: TRBJ1-3; v_call: TRBV20-1; clone_size: -; d_call: -; cdr3_aa: CSASGPSGNTIYF; cdr3_nt: TGCAGTGCTAGTGGGCCCTCTGGAAACACCATATATTTT
j_call: TRBJ2-1; v_call: TRBV9; clone_size: -; d_call: TRBD1; cdr3_aa: CASSGNRGSDEQFF; cdr3_nt: TGTGCCAGCAGCGGAAACAGGGGCAGTGATGAGCAGTTCTTC
j_call: TRBJ2-1; v_call: TRBV18; clone_size: -; d_call: TRBD2; cdr3_aa: CASSPSGLAGALYNEQFF; cdr3_nt: TGTGCCAGCTCACCAAGTGGTCTAGCGGGGGCCCTGTACAATGAGCAGTTCTTC
j_call: TRBJ2-5; v_call: TRBV19; clone_size: -; d_call: -; cdr3_aa: CASSIGTGPWETQYF; cdr3_nt: TGTGCCAGTAGTATAGGCACAGGGCCATGGGAGACCCAGTACTTC
j_call: TRBJ2-7; v_call: TRBV6-5; clone_size: -; d_call: TRBD2; cdr3_aa: CASRRGTSVGEQYF; cdr3_nt: TGTGCCAGCAGGAGGGGGACTAGCGTGGGCGAGCAGTACTTC
j_call: TRBJ1-3; v_call: TRBV9; clone_size: -; d_call: -; cdr3_aa: CASSVDTGNAGNTIYF; cdr3_nt: TGTGCCAGCAGCGTAGACACAGGGAACGCTGGAAACACCATATATTTT
j_call: TRBJ1-1; v_call: TRBV3-1/TRBV3-2; clone_size: -; d_call: -; cdr3_aa: CASSQENTGRGTEAFF; cdr3_nt: TGTGCCAGCAGCCAAGAGAACACAGGGAGGGGCACTGAAGCTTTCTTT
j_call: TRBJ2-3; v_call: TRBV3-1/TRBV3-2; clone_size: -; d_call: -; cdr3_aa: CASSQVGGTQYF; cdr3_nt: TGTGCCAGCAGCCAAGTTGGCGGGACGCAGTATTTT
j_call: TRBJ2-5; v_call: TRBV2; clone_size: -; d_call: TRBD1; cdr3_aa: CASSEYGQGGETQYF; cdr3_nt: TGTGCCAGCAGTGAATACGGACAGGGGGGAGAGACCCAGTACTTC
j_call: TRBJ2-7; v_call: TRBV4-2; clone_size: -; d_call: TRBD1; cdr3_aa: CASSLEGQVPYEQYF; cdr3_nt: TGTGCCAGCAGCCTAGAGGGACAGGTCCCCTACGAGCAGTACTTC
j_call: TRBJ1-2; v_call: TRBV10-2; clone_size: -; d_call: -; cdr3_aa: CASDPSGGPNYGYTF; cdr3_nt: TGCGCCAGTGATCCTAGCGGGGGGCCCAACTATGGCTACACCTTC
j_call: TRBJ2-7; v_call: TRBV6-5; clone_size: -; d_call: TRBD1; cdr3_aa: CASSIYRDRAYEQYF; cdr3_nt: TGTGCCAGCAGTATCTATCGGGACAGGGCCTACGAGCAGTACTTC
j_call: TRBJ2-5; v_call: TRBV19; clone_size: -; d_call: TRBD2; cdr3_aa: CASSTAGVQETQYF; cdr3_nt: TGTGCCAGTAGTACAGCGGGAGTACAAGAGACCCAGTACTTC
j_call: TRBJ1-3; v_call: TRBV27; clone_size: -; d_call: TRBD1; cdr3_aa: CASSLSMPGGFGNTIYF; cdr3_nt: TGTGCCAGCAGTTTATCGATGCCAGGGGGCTTTGGAAACACCATATATTTT
j_call: TRBJ2-3; v_call: TRBV5-4; clone_size: -; d_call: TRBD2; cdr3_aa: CASSKTSGGSTDTQYF; cdr3_nt: TGTGCCAGCAGCAAGACTAGCGGGGGGAGCACAGATACGCAGTATTTT
j_call: TRBJ1-6; v_call: TRBV7-9; clone_size: -; d_call: -; cdr3_aa: CASSPGPGGYNSPLHF; cdr3_nt: TGTGCCAGCAGCCCGGGCCCAGGAGGGTATAATTCACCCCTCCACTTT
j_call: TRBJ1-5; v_call: TRBV5-8; clone_size: few; d_call: TRBD1; cdr3_aa: CASSLDRGLSNQPQHF; cdr3_nt: TGTGCCAGCAGCTTGGACAGGGGGTTAAGCAATCAGCCCCAGCATTTT
j_call: TRBJ2-1; v_call: TRBV7-9; clone_size: -; d_call: TRBD1; cdr3_aa: CASSFGTGDFNEQFF; cdr3_nt: TGTGCCAGCAGCTTTGGGACAGGGGATTTCAATGAGCAGTTCTTC
j_call: TRBJ2-2; v_call: TRBV3-1/TRBV3-2; clone_size: -; d_call: -; cdr3_aa: CASTAGHTGELFF; cdr3_nt: TGTGCCAGCACGGCAGGGCACACCGGGGAGCTGTTTTTT
j_call: TRBJ1-6; v_call: TRBV5-6; clone_size: -; d_call: -; cdr3_aa: CASSLVNRNNSPLHF; cdr3_nt: TGTGCCAGCAGCTTGGTTAACAGAAATAATTCACCCCTCCACTTT
j_call: TRBJ2-2; v_call: TRBV7-3; clone_size: -; d_call: TRBD1; cdr3_aa: CASSLSGGTGELFF; cdr3_nt: TGTGCCAGCAGCTTATCAGGGGGCACCGGGGAGCTGTTTTTT
j_call: TRBJ2-7; v_call: TRBV6-5; clone_size: -; d_call: TRBD1; cdr3_aa: CASVTGAQYEQYF; cdr3_nt: TGTGCCAGTGTCACAGGGGCCCAATACGAGCAGTACTTC
j_call: TRBJ2-3; v_call: TRBV7-2; clone_size: -; d_call: TRBD1; cdr3_aa: CASSSNRGDTQYF; cdr3_nt: TGTGCCAGCAGCTCGAACAGGGGAGATACGCAGTATTTT
j_call: TRBJ2-5; v_call: TRBV27; clone_size: -; d_call: -; cdr3_aa: CASSLSSRGQETQYF; cdr3_nt: TGTGCCAGCAGTTTATCGTCGAGAGGCCAAGAGACCCAGTACTTC
j_call: TRBJ2-2; v_call: TRBV12-5; clone_size: -; d_call: -; cdr3_aa: CASGFRQGGTGELFF; cdr3_nt: TGTGCTAGTGGTTTTAGACAGGGAGGCACCGGGGAGCTGTTTTTT
j_call: TRBJ2-4; v_call: TRBV4-1; clone_size: -; d_call: TRBD2; cdr3_aa: CASSPKASGGPKNIQYF; cdr3_nt: TGCGCCAGCAGCCCGAAAGCTAGCGGGGGCCCCAAAAACATTCAGTACTTC
j_call: TRBJ2-3; v_call: TRBV7-2; clone_size: -; d_call: TRBD2; cdr3_aa: CASRRGGGTDTQYF; cdr3_nt: TGTGCCAGCAGGCGGGGGGGTGGTACAGATACGCAGTATTTT
j_call: TRBJ2-7; v_call: TRBV7-8; clone_size: few; d_call: -; cdr3_aa: CASSPLGTTYEQYF; cdr3_nt: TGTGCCAGCAGCCCGTTGGGCACCACCTACGAGCAGTACTTC
j_call: TRBJ1-5; v_call: TRBV29-1; clone_size: -; d_call: -; cdr3_aa: CSVGDQPQHF; cdr3_nt: TGCAGCGTTGGCGATCAGCCCCAGCATTTT
j_call: TRBJ2-1; v_call: TRBV10-2; clone_size: -; d_call: TRBD2; cdr3_aa: CASSARLAGGTYNEQFF; cdr3_nt: TGCGCCAGCAGTGCCCGACTAGCGGGGGGCACCTACAATGAGCAGTTCTTC
j_call: TRBJ2-1; v_call: TRBV23-1; clone_size: -; d_call: -; cdr3_aa: CASSQWKGRGGADEQFF; cdr3_nt: TGCGCCAGCAGTCAATGGAAGGGACGTGGGGGGGCTGATGAGCAGTTCTTC
j_call: TRBJ1-1; v_call: TRBV4-3; clone_size: -; d_call: -; cdr3_aa: CASSPGRGLGTEAFF; cdr3_nt: TGCGCCAGCAGCCCCGGAAGGGGGTTGGGGACTGAAGCTTTCTTT
j_call: TRBJ1-2; v_call: TRBV7-9; clone_size: -; d_call: -; cdr3_aa: CASSNRGYGYTF; cdr3_nt: TGTGCCAGCAGCAACCGGGGCTATGGCTACACCTTC
j_call: TRBJ1-4; v_call: TRBV18; clone_size: -; d_call: TRBD1; cdr3_aa: CASSYGQVPNEKLFF; cdr3_nt: TGTGCCAGCTCATACGGACAGGTCCCTAATGAAAAACTGTTTTTT